This entry lists 18 T cell receptor beta chains sequenced from one sample in a study of cytomegalovirus exposure and HLA in healthy donors. Amplification used 60 Vbeta primers and 13 Jbeta primers. The method was immunoSEQ multiplex PCR; TCRdb's version includes in-frame clones alone and lacks a portion of them. Of tens of thousands of clones in the sample, about 77% are singletons; the top ten hold 4.4%. Sequencing was done on a sample of PBMCs. The origin of the receptors is a male donor in good health and CMV-seropositive.

The chain recombines TRBV5-6 with TRBJ2-7, with TRBD2 matching 11 bases. Per the germline V gene, CDR1 is SGHDT and CDR2 is YYEEEE. This CDR3 is 17 amino acids long. V lost 0 bases and J lost 2; bases outside the gene matches: 7. The CDR3 DNA reads as TGTGCCAGCAGCTTGGCGGGTAGCGGGAGGGCCCCCTACGAGCAGTACTTC. This encodes CASSLAGSGRAPYEQYF.

The rearrangement joins TRBV27 to TRBJ1-2; D is perhaps TRBD1 (5 bases). Trimming cost V 1 base and J 5 bases, with 11 bases left between them. CDR1 and CDR2 from the germline V gene are MNHEY and SMNVEV (reference sequence). The CDR3 has 14 residues. The DNA of the CDR3 is TGTGCCAGCAGTTTATGGCAGGGTGGATATGGCTACACCTTC. Encoded protein: CASSLWQGGYGYTF.

With regard to this clone: Other DNA sequences in the sample encode the same CDR3. The V call is TRBV30, the J call TRBJ1-3; weak D call: TRBD1 (5 bases). Trimming stripped 2 bases from V and 1 base from J, with 12 bases between. CDR3 length equals 15 residues. In germline, CDR1 is GTSNPN, CDR2 SVGIG (reference sequence). The CDR3 reads CAWSRDSGSGNTIYF. The CDR3 DNA follows: TGTGCCTGGAGTAGAGACTCAGGGTCTGGAAACACCATATATTTT.

V gene TRBV6-5 combines with J gene TRBJ2-2, with a tentative D call TRBD2 (6 bases). In germline, CDR1 is MNHEY, CDR2 SVGAGI. The CDR3 is made up of 14 amino acids. Trimming took 6 bases from V and 3 from J, leaving 11 bases between them. For the CDR3, the DNA is TGTGCCAGCAGGGTTCTAGCGTACACCGGGGAGCTGTTTTTT. Translation gives CASRVLAYTGELFF.

The genes are TRBV6-5 and TRBJ2-1; TRBD2 might be the D (6 bases). Germline V gene sequence: CDR1 MNHEY, CDR2 SVGAGI. This CDR3 is built from 15 residues. Trimming removed 0 bases at V and 5 bases at J, with 11 bases between. CDR3 sequence (DNA): TGTGCCAGCAGTTACTCGGGGGGAATAGACAATGAGCAGTTCTTC. Translating it yields CASSYSGGIDNEQFF.

V gene TRBV6-5 combines with J gene TRBJ2-1; D gene ambiguous. This CDR3 spans 13 amino acids. CDR1 is MNHEY, CDR2 SVGAGI, per germline. The V and J ends lost 4 bases and 4 bases respectively, with 8 bases between them. DNA for the CDR3: TGTGCCAGCAGTTCAGACGGGTACAATGAGCAGTTCTTC. Protein: CASSSDGYNEQFF.

The genes are TRBV4-1 and TRBJ1-1; 7 nucleotides align to TRBD1. Germline lookup yields CDR1 MGHRA and CDR2 YSYEKL. The V segment lost 4 bases and the J segment 4 bases; nucleotides outside the gene matches: 3. CDR3 length equals 13 residues. DNA of the CDR3: TGCGCCAGCAGCCGGACAGGACCCACTGAAGCTTTCTTT. It specifies CASSRTGPTEAFF.

This sequence joins TRBV11-3 and TRBJ2-5; D gene ambiguous. Per germline, CDR1 SGHNT and CDR2 YENEEA. This CDR3 region has 13 residues. The ends were cut back, 3 bases at V and 1 base at J, with 6 bases in the middle. This CDR3 reads CASSFTVQETQYF. DNA of the CDR3: TGTGCCAGCAGCTTCACAGTCCAAGAGACCCAGTACTTC.

The chain employs TRBV18 and TRBJ2-2; the D gene is possibly TRBD1 (6 bases). The CDR3 is 15 residues long. CDR1 and CDR2 from the germline V gene are KGHSH and LQKENI. Trimming took off 3 bases at V and 4 bases at J, with 12 bases between the two ends. This chain's CDR3 is CASSPAGGATGELFF. The CDR3 coding sequence is TGTGCCAGCTCACCGGCTGGGGGCGCCACCGGGGAGCTGTTTTTT. Together with reference TRBV18 and TRBJ2-2, the CDR3 gives the full variable domain: NAGVMQNPRHLVRRRGQEARLRCSPMKGHSHVYWYRQLPEEGLKFMVYLQKENIIDESGMPKERFSAEFPKEGPSILRIQQVVRGDSAAYFCASSPAGGATGELFFGEGSRLTVL.

This clone was seen more than once but under ten times. As DNA, the CDR3 is TGTGCCAGCTCACCACTGGACAGTCACTATGGCTACACCTTC. Translating gives CASSPLDSHYGYTF. The gene calls are TRBV18 and TRBJ1-2; the D gene is possibly TRBD1 (6 bases). V was pared by 1 base and J by 3 bases, with 9 bases between. This CDR3 has 14 residues. In germline, CDR1 is KGHSH, CDR2 LQKENI.

The rearrangement uses TRBV19 and TRBJ2-5; a weak D match, TRBD2 (7 bases). Per the germline V gene, CDR1 is LNHDA and CDR2 is SQIVND (reference sequence). This CDR3 is built from 14 residues. The V end lost 7 bases, the J end lost 4 bases, and 16 bases lay between the germline ends. The CDR3 spells CASKGGRSAETQYF. The DNA for the CDR3 is TGTGCCAGTAAGGGGGGGCGTTCAGCAGAGACCCAGTACTTC. Looking up the rest from reference TRBV19 and TRBJ2-5 gives the full variable domain: DGGITQSPKYLFRKEGQNVTLSCEQNLNHDAMYWYRQDPGQGLRLIYYSQIVNDFQKGDIAEGYSVSREKKESFPLTVTSAQKNPTAFYLCASKGGRSAETQYFGPGTRLLVL.

The CDR3 is CASSVNKVWGEQETQYF. CDR3 nucleotide sequence: TGTGCCAGCAGCGTAAACAAGGTTTGGGGGGAGCAAGAGACCCAGTACTTC. The chain couples TRBV9 to TRBJ2-5, with D possibly TRBD2 on 6 matching bases. The germline V and J ends were trimmed by 1 base and 2 bases, with 18 bases remaining between them. The CDR3 is 17 residues long. Germline V gene sequence: CDR1 SGDLS, CDR2 YYNGEE.

This clone was seen a handful of times. This rearrangement joins TRBV28 to TRBJ2-3, with 13 positions matching TRBD2. CDR3 length equals 16 residues. V lost 4 bases, J lost 5 bases, and 6 bases stayed unmatched. The germline gives CDR1 MDHEN, CDR2 SYDVKM. CDR3 DNA sequence: TGTGCCAGCAGTTCACTAGCGGGAGGGCGGTTAGATACGCAGTATTTT. Translation gives CASSSLAGGRLDTQYF.

This chain uses TRBV7-9 with TRBJ1-1; TRBD1 agrees at 7 bases. Germline loops: CDR1 SEHNR, CDR2 FQNEAQ (reference sequence). The CDR3 extends over 14 amino acids. V lost 4 bases, J lost 4 bases, and 6 bases stayed unmatched. The CDR3 loop is CASSSQTGTTEAFF. CDR3 DNA: TGTGCCAGCAGCTCGCAGACAGGGACCACTGAAGCTTTCTTT.

This clone appeared a few times. The chain's CDR3 is CASSLEAIGEQYF. CDR3 in DNA: TGTGCCAGCAGCTTGGAAGCTATCGGCGAGCAGTACTTC. The chain joins TRBV5-6 to TRBJ2-7; D gene ambiguous. This CDR3 comprises 13 residues. Trimming removed 0 bases at V and 6 bases at J, with 10 bases between. Germline CDR1 is SGHDT and CDR2 is YYEEEE. Full variable domain (rest looked up from reference TRBV5-6 and TRBJ2-7): DAGVTQSPTHLIKTRGQQVTLRCSPKSGHDTVSWYQQALGQGPQFIFQYYEEEERQRGNFPDRFSGHQFPNYSSELNVNALLLGDSALYLCASSLEAIGEQYFGPGTRLTVT.

The gene calls are TRBV6-5 and TRBJ2-1; D is uncertain. V lost 5 bases and J lost 8, with 4 bases in between. The CDR3 contains 10 residues. CDR1 and CDR2 (germline): MNHEY, SVGAGI. The CDR3 loop reads CASSRDEQFF. The CDR3 DNA reads TGTGCCAGCAGTCGGGATGAGCAGTTCTTC.

The chain has TRBV13 and TRBJ2-3, with 8 bases matching TRBD2. The J segment lost 4 bases and the V segment lost 6 bases, leaving 12 bases of the junction unmatched. CDR3 length equals 16 residues. The germline V gene has CDR1 PRHDT and CDR2 FYEKMQ (reference sequence). The CDR3 bases are TGTGCCAGCAGTCCACCTGGTAGCGGGAATCCAGATACGCAGTATTTT. It specifies CASSPPGSGNPDTQYF.

Remarks on this clone: The same CDR3 also results from other DNA sequences found in this sample. This chain links TRBV27 with TRBJ2-7; 14 bases agree with TRBD2. Germline CDR1 reads MNHEY; CDR2 reads SMNVEV (reference sequence). The CDR3 runs 17 residues. V shed 5 bases, J shed 0 bases, and the junction held 6 bases outside the gene matches. The CDR3, as DNA: TGTGCCAGCAGTCCTCGAGGGACTAGCGGGGGCTCCTACGAGCAGTACTTC. It specifies CASSPRGTSGGSYEQYF.